The entry below describes one T cell receptor beta chain. Its antigen specificity is not known. No base-level quality is on record; no much larger clone is a single base apart. The CDR3, cysteine through phenylalanine, is 17 amino acids long. The sequence is cut down to CDR3 DNA, 51 bases in frame from base 1. Looking up the germline V gene (reference sequence) yields CDR1 LNHDA and CDR2 SQIVND. The junction carries 15 bases between V and J, which are trimmed by 3 bases and 0 bases respectively. The data derive from a study of shared clonotypes between healthy human individuals (dated by TCRdb to 2020 to 2022). Study-level background: A couple of women and a few men aged 18 to 49 years were included in the cohort. Between about 0.8 and 8.9 billion PBMCs per donor were obtained by leukapheresis. To estimate repertoire size and how much clonotype sharing occurs between individuals, the study deeply sequenced the blood TCR repertoires of roughly 5 healthy adults. To increase sequencing depth and limit assay-specific biases, different laboratories used diverse techniques to prepare libraries and sequence TCR repertoires. General conclusions and limits of the study: Pairwise subsampling indicated that sequencing depth was expected to affect the degree of clonotype sharing among donors. The genetic and exposure-history diversity represented was limited by the small number of donors. Sampling was restricted to blood, and TCR repertoires in tissues likely differ from the TCR repertoires found in blood.

Using the deep immunoSEQ assay, multiplex PCR amplified TCR CDR3 regions from genomic DNA. Extracted genomic DNA from each cell subset was distributed evenly across all wells of several immunoSEQ 96-well plates, and each plate was treated as a replicate. Each replicate PCR for unsorted PBMC received roughly 300 ng genomic DNA, equal to tens of thousands of T cell genomes. Unsorted PBMC genomic DNA was sequenced across ten immunoSEQ deep assay plates. Purified libraries were measured with a Qubit 3.0 fluorometer, size-checked on a Bioanalyzer 2100, and measured again with the KAPA Library Quantification kit. A separate single-read 150-cycle Illumina NextSeq 550 flow cell was used to sequence each immunoSEQ 96-well plate. From the authors' description of their analysis: Because only junctional sequences without quality scores were contained in the immunoSEQ output, filtering matching that applied to full-length reads could not be performed. Sequences were annotated with PyIR, a Python wrapper for IgBLAST v1.9, using IMGT germline references to assign V/J genes and CDR3. Reads with weak V/J assignments (E-value above 1e-6), missing CDR3, stop codons, out-of-frame junctions, or ambiguous translated residues were removed. A V3J clonotype was defined by an identical inferred V gene, J gene, and CDR3 amino acid sequence. Percentage overlap between repertoires was calculated by dividing the number of shared unique clonotypes by the size of the smaller repertoire. RTK rarefaction, the Chao1 estimator, and Recon v2.1 estimates of unobserved clonotypes were used to assess repertoire richness. The table was pulled from immuneACCESS by TCRdb, which kept in-frame rearrangements only. Such tables lose some clones; where checked, under half of the loss comes from unresolved V genes, and the rest has no known cause. That table gives V, J and clone size, and the DNA gave D and trimming. The sample table shows roughly 500,000 clones, and 79% are seen once. Over 10% of the sample belongs to the ten largest clones.

The donors were healthy, HIV-negative adults with no recently reported acute infections or vaccinations. Every donor was a Caucasian adult living in Nashville, Tennessee, USA. For unsorted samples, 90 million or so PBMCs were counted and genomic DNA was extracted with the QIAamp DNA Blood Mini kit. After blood collection by leukapheresis, PBMCs were isolated using Ficoll-Histopaque density gradient centrifugation and then cryopreserved in the vapor phase of liquid nitrogen. The sample consisted of PBMCs. The clonotype was recovered from a woman aged 40 to 50 in good health. Some clones in this sample may be carry-over from other donors' samples. The V and J genes are TRBV19 and TRBJ1-5, with TRBD1 perhaps the D gene, on 6 matching bases. The sequence in DNA is TGTGCCAGTAGTATTAGGGGGGGGACATCTAGCAATCAGCCCCAGCATTTT. Translated, it gives CASSIRGGTSSNQPQHF.